This T cell receptor beta chain was recorded in a study of T cells in placental villitis. CDR1 is ENHRY and CDR2 is SYGVKD in the germline V gene. The length of the CDR3 is 14 residues. The ends lost 5 bases at V and 2 bases at J; junction bases unmatched: 5. This clone was counted between two and nine times. Its target is unknown. In the same sample, other DNA sequences code for this CDR3. A few cytomegalovirus and one Toxoplasma gondii villitis placentae were included. Infectious villitis cases involved smaller fetuses, preterm delivery, or a couple of intrauterine demises. The libraries were made with immunoSEQ v4. Here immunoSEQ multiplex PCR was the method, and the copy in TCRdb shows in-frame clones only, minus some. The sample shows approximately 6,000 clones, around 78% of them seen only once. General study results and limits: Bulk sequencing could not separate T cell subsets or maternal from fetal cells. Some sequenced T cells, mainly in controls, may be decidual rather than villous infiltrates.

The clonotype originates from a human patient with infectious villitis; the placental T cells may come from both mother and fetus. The sequenced sample consisted of placental tissue containing maternal and fetal cells. The chain joins TRBV10-3 to TRBJ2-7, with 8 bases aligning to TRBD2. The CDR3 bases are TGTGCCATCAGTACCCCGGGACTAGCCTACGAGCAGTACTTC. This translates into CAISTPGLAYEQYF.